This T cell receptor beta chain is drawn from a study of post-analysis software for immune sequencing data. Study in general: The cohort encompassed relapsing-remitting, secondary progressive and progressive-relapsing multiple sclerosis disease courses.

Included in the TCR beta cDNA libraries were unique molecular identifiers. TCRdb itself ran the PCR reads through MiXCR, one entry per CDR3 protein. This sample has more than 500,000 distinct CDR3 sequences; roughly 34% occur once, and the top ten carry roughly 6%. Notes on the study in general: When patients were compared with controls, 4 or 5 TRBV segments were more frequent, TRBV5-6, TRBV5-1 and TRBV20-1 among them.

Germline CDR1 reads SEHNR; CDR2 reads FQNEAQ (reference sequence). This CDR3 is 16 amino acids long. Losses at the gene ends were 4 bases for V and 4 bases for J; bases not matched to a gene: 8. Comment on this clonotype: Its antigen remains unknown.

The chain employs TRBV7-9 and TRBJ2-2; 8 nucleotides match TRBD2. Sequencing input: blood. The receptor was isolated from a girl aged 2 to 17 with multiple sclerosis. The chain's CDR3 is CASSSGPGTSTGELFF. The CDR3 nucleotides are TGTGCCAGCAGCTCAGGGCCCGGGACTAGCACCGGGGAGCTGTTTTTT.